These T cell receptor beta chains were read from a single sample in a study of T cell responses to AZD1222 COVID-19 vaccine. Generated by immunoSEQ multiplex PCR, the TCRdb table keeps only in-frame clones and is missing some. In the table there are over 100,000 clones, 90% to 95% of which are singletons. The material sequenced was peripheral blood, taken on day 0 of AZD1222 vaccination. These receptors were taken from an adult in good health. CDR3s include the opening cysteine and the closing phenylalanine or tryptophan. A D gene is named only where the DNA matches it firmly. Only part of the rows carry a size: once, few, many, or a class if the clone is expanded.

cdr3_aa,cdr3_nt,clone_size,d_call,j_call,v_call
CASSFLGQGGSPLHF,TGTGCCAGCAGCTTTTTGGGACAGGGAGGTTCACCCCTCCACTTT,-,TRBD1,TRBJ1-6,TRBV7-2
CASSFRTGRQPQHF,TGTGCCAGCAGCTTCAGGACAGGCCGACAGCCCCAGCATTTT,-,TRBD1,TRBJ1-5,TRBV7-2
CASSITRGESPLHF,TGTGCCAGCAGCATTACTAGAGGGGAGTCACCCCTCCACTTT,-,-,TRBJ1-6,TRBV11-2
CASSEQGHTEAFF,TGTGCCAGCAGTGAACAGGGTCACACTGAAGCTTTCTTT,-,-,TRBJ1-1,TRBV6-1
CASSIVGQGGRAFF,TGTGCCAGTAGTATAGTTGGACAGGGGGGTCGGGCTTTCTTT,-,TRBD1,TRBJ1-1,TRBV19
CSAGYGQGYGYTF,TGCAGCGCCGGCTACGGACAGGGTTATGGCTACACCTTC,-,TRBD1,TRBJ1-2,TRBV29-1
CASSQPWTGDSYEQYF,TGCGCCAGCAGTCAGCCCTGGACAGGGGACTCCTACGAGCAGTACTTC,-,TRBD1,TRBJ2-7,TRBV23-1
CASSLYQETQYF,TGTGCCAGCAGCCTGTACCAAGAGACCCAGTACTTC,-,-,TRBJ2-5,TRBV7-8
CASSLRTVANEQFF,TGTGCCAGCAGCTTAAGGACAGTCGCCAATGAGCAGTTCTTC,-,-,TRBJ2-1,TRBV7-2
CASSSSGRTYNEQFF,TGTGCCAGCAGCTCTAGCGGGAGAACCTACAATGAGCAGTTCTTC,-,TRBD2,TRBJ2-1,TRBV7-2
CASSEMRSYGYTF,TGTGCCAGCAGTGAAATGAGGTCCTATGGCTACACCTTC,-,-,TRBJ1-2,TRBV2
CASSIRNEQFF,TGTGCCAGCAGTATTAGAAATGAGCAGTTCTTC,-,-,TRBJ2-1,TRBV2
CASSYSGDPTGNTIYF,TGTGCCAGCAGTTACTCAGGGGACCCAACTGGAAACACCATATATTTT,-,-,TRBJ1-3,TRBV6-5
CASSYRDSNYGYTF,TGTGCCAGCAGTTACCGGGACAGTAACTATGGCTACACCTTC,-,TRBD1,TRBJ1-2,TRBV6-6
CAISHGPSGGLWEQFF,TGTGCCATCAGTCACGGCCCTAGCGGGGGCCTGTGGGAGCAGTTCTTC,once,TRBD2,TRBJ2-1,TRBV10-3
CASGPQGTLNQPQHF,TGTGCCAGCGGACCTCAGGGGACACTAAATCAGCCCCAGCATTTT,once,-,TRBJ1-5,TRBV2
CASSLGQLNTEAFF,TGTGCCAGCAGCTTGGGGCAGCTGAACACTGAAGCTTTCTTT,-,-,TRBJ1-1,TRBV7-2
CASSPTMPSGNTIYF,TGTGCCAGTAGCCCCACGATGCCATCTGGAAACACCATATATTTT,-,-,TRBJ1-3,TRBV19
CASSQLEGRLALHF,TGTGCCAGCAGCCAACTGGAGGGCCGTCTAGCCCTCCACTTT,-,-,TRBJ1-6,TRBV3-1/TRBV3-2
CASALGGGPYNEQFF,TGTGCCAGCGCCCTAGGGGGGGGGCCCTACAATGAGCAGTTCTTC,few,-,TRBJ2-1,TRBV3-1/TRBV3-2
CASTSGQGNEQFF,TGTGCCAGCACCTCAGGGCAGGGCAATGAGCAGTTCTTC,-,-,TRBJ2-1,TRBV7-7
CASSLGYRASSTDTQYF,TGCGCCAGCAGCTTGGGGTACAGGGCCTCTAGCACAGATACGCAGTATTTT,-,-,TRBJ2-3,TRBV5-1
CAWSVGQAQHF,TGTGCCTGGAGTGTAGGGCAGGCCCAGCATTTT,-,-,TRBJ1-5,TRBV30
CASSRTGVSTDTQYF,TGTGCCAGCAGCCGCACGGGGGTTTCGACAGATACGCAGTATTTT,-,-,TRBJ2-3,TRBV7-2
CASSGLTENTEAFF,TGCGCCAGCAGCGGTTTGACAGAGAACACTGAAGCTTTCTTT,-,-,TRBJ1-1,TRBV5-1
CASSQTNTEAFF,TGTGCCAGCAGCCAAACAAACACTGAAGCTTTCTTT,-,-,TRBJ1-1,TRBV7-2
CASGPLTGGWSQPQHF,TGTGCTAGTGGGCCTCTGACAGGGGGATGGAGTCAGCCCCAGCATTTT,-,TRBD1,TRBJ1-5,TRBV12-5
CASLAGGSSDTQYF,TGTGCCAGTCTCGCAGGGGGATCCTCAGATACGCAGTATTTT,-,TRBD1,TRBJ2-3,TRBV19
CASSRDRPGELFF,TGTGCCAGCAGCCGTGACAGGCCCGGGGAGCTGTTTTTT,-,-,TRBJ2-2,TRBV12-3/TRBV12-4
CASIPRGGYGYTF,TGTGCCAGCATCCCTCGGGGGGGCTATGGCTACACCTTC,-,-,TRBJ1-2,TRBV2
CASSQRSRPGTGGHEKLFF,TGCGCCAGCAGCCAACGAAGCCGCCCCGGGACAGGGGGCCATGAAAAACTGTTTTTT,once,TRBD1,TRBJ1-4,TRBV4-1